This TCR beta chain was observed in a study of cytomegalovirus exposure and HLA in healthy donors. The wider study: A prior study identified 120 million or so unique TCR beta sequences from about 180 million T cells.

PCR was performed using 60 Vbeta and 13 Jbeta primers. The assay was immunoSEQ multiplex PCR, and TCRdb's table has in-frame clones only and misses some. Of about 140,000 clones listed, about four fifths are singletons. Turning to this clone: Antigen specificity is unknown.

The study's findings and limits: In an earlier analysis, productive rearrangement rates for most beta V segments clustered near 87% or 30%. Among the sequence variants, a highly shared cluster was likely an artifact of sequencing. Testing in vitro showed a few CMV-associated chains specific for CMV antigens.

V lost 4 bases and J lost 2; bases outside the gene matches: 11. The CDR3 is made up of 17 amino acids. Germline CDR1 MDHEN, CDR2 SYDVKM. Sequencing was done on a sample of PBMCs. V gene TRBV28 combines with J gene TRBJ1-5; 7 bases are a match to TRBD1. This sequence originates from a man aged 40-49 years in good health and CMV-seronegative. The CDR3 here is CASSSPATGARNQPQHF. The CDR3 DNA follows: TGTGCCAGCAGTTCCCCGGCTACAGGGGCGCGCAATCAGCCCCAGCATTTT.